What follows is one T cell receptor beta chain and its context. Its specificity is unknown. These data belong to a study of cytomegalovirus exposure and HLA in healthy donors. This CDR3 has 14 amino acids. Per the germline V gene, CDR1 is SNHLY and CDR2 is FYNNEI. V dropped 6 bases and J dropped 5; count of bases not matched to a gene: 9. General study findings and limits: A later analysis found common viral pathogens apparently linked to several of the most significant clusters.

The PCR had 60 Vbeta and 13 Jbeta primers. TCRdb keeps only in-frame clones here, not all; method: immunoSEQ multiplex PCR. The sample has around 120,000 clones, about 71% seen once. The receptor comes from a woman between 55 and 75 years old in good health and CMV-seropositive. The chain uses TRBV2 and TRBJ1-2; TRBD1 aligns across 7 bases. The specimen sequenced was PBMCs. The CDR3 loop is CASRIQGPGYGYTF. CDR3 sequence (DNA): TGTGCCAGCAGAATACAGGGGCCCGGATATGGCTACACCTTC. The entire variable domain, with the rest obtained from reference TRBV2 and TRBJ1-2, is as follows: EPEVTQTPSHQVTQMGQEVILRCVPISNHLYFYWYRQILGQKVEFLVSFYNNEISEKSEIFDDQFSVERPDGSNFTLKIRSTKLEDSAMYFCASRIQGPGYGYTFGSGTRLTVV.